A single sample is the source of the 6 T cell receptor beta chains below, sequenced in a study of blood T cell repertoires in COVID-19. The data were produced by immunoSEQ multiplex PCR, yet TCRdb's version contains in-frame clones alone and is incomplete. The sample includes 350,000 to 450,000 clones, around 85% of them seen just once. The specimen sequenced was peripheral blood. The source is a woman under 30 with acute or convalescent COVID-19.

This chain uses TRBV29-1 with TRBJ1-2; the D gene is possibly TRBD1 (5 bases). The CDR3 totals 13 residues. The V end was cut by 6 bases, the J end by 0 bases, with 11 bases between. Germline CDR1 is SQVTM and CDR2 is ANQGSEA. This CDR3 is CSVRQKTNYGYTF. DNA for the CDR3: TGCAGCGTCCGACAGAAAACTAACTATGGCTACACCTTC.

For this clone: The same CDR3 also results from other DNA sequences found in this sample. This chain connects TRBV9 to TRBJ2-3, with 13 bases matching TRBD2. Germline-derived CDR1 and CDR2 are SGDLS and YYNGEE. The CDR3 is made up of 17 amino acids. Trimming cost V 0 bases and J 2 bases; bases outside gene matches: 3. DNA for the CDR3: TGTGCCAGCAGCGTAGGACTAGCGGGAGGCTCCACAGATACGCAGTATTTT. The encoded protein is CASSVGLAGGSTDTQYF. Full variable domain (remainder filled in from reference TRBV9 and TRBJ2-3): DSGVTQTPKHLITATGQRVTLRCSPRSGDLSVYWYQQSLDQGLQFLIQYYNGEERAKGNILERFSAQQFPDLHSELNLSSLELGDSALYFCASSVGLAGGSTDTQYFGPGTRLTVL.

This chain links TRBV6-5 with TRBJ1-1; 8 positions match TRBD1. The CDR3 length is 14 residues. Germline V gives CDR1 MNHEY, CDR2 SVGAGI. V was clipped by 7 bases and J by 0 bases; unmatched bases: 4. The CDR3 is CASKKQGVNTEAFF. CDR3 sequence (DNA): TGTGCCAGCAAAAAACAGGGGGTGAACACTGAAGCTTTCTTT.

V gene TRBV30 combines with J gene TRBJ1-5; D is possibly TRBD1 (6 bases). Germline lookup yields CDR1 GTSNPN and CDR2 SVGIG (reference sequence). CDR3 length equals 14 residues. V was trimmed by 3 bases and J by 6 bases, leaving 15 bases between them. The CDR3, as DNA: TGTGCCTGGAGACGGGGGGGGGCAGGTCAGCCCCAGCATTTT. As protein: CAWRRGGAGQPQHF.

The chain carries TRBV30 and TRBJ1-1, with 7 bases identical to TRBD1. The CDR3 covers 12 residues. The germline CDR1 and CDR2 sequences are GTSNPN and SVGIG (reference sequence). CDR3 nucleotides: TGTGCGGGCGATGAGGGGGCTGGTGAAGCTTTCTTT. The encoded protein is CAGDEGAGEAFF.

This clone was seen once. The V call is TRBV7-9, the J call TRBJ1-6; 8 bases line up with TRBD1. In germline, CDR1 is SEHNR, CDR2 FQNEAQ (reference sequence). The CDR3 contains 14 residues. With 5 bases clipped from V and 10 bases from J, the junction kept 7 bases outside the gene matches. The CDR3 sequence: CASSPTGAGSPLHF. The DNA of the CDR3 is TGTGCCAGCAGCCCGACAGGGGCTGGCTCACCCCTCCACTTT.